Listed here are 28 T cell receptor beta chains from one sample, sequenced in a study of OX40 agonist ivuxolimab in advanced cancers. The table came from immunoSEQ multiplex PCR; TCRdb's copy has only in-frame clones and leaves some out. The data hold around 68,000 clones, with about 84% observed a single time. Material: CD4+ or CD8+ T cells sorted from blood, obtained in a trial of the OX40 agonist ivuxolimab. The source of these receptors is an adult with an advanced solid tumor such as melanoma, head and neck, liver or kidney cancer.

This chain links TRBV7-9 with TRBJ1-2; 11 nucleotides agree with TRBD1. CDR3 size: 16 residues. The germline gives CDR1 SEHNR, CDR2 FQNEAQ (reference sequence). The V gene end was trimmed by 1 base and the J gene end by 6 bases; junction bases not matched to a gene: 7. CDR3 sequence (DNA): TGTGCCAGCAGCTTAGTGGGACAGGGGGACGGGGATGGCTACACCTTC. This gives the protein CASSLVGQGDGDGYTF.

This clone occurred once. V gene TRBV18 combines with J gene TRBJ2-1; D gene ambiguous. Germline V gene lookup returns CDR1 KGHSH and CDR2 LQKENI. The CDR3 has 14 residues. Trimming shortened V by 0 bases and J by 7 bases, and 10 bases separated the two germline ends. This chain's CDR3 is CASSPPPQGNEQFF. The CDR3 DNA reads TGTGCCAGCTCACCACCGCCCCAAGGGAATGAGCAGTTCTTC.

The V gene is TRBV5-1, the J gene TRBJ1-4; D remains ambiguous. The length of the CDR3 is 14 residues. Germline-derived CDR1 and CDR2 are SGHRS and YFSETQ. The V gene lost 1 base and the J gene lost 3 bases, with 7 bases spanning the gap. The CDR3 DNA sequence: TGCGCCAGCAGCTTGAGCGGGGCTAATGAAAAACTGTTTTTT. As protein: CASSLSGANEKLFF. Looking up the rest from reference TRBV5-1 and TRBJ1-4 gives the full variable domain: KAGVTQTPRYLIKTRGQQVTLSCSPISGHRSVSWYQQTPGQGLQFLFEYFSETQRNKGNFPGRFSGRQFSNSRSEMNVSTLELGDSALYLCASSLSGANEKLFFGSGTQLSVL.

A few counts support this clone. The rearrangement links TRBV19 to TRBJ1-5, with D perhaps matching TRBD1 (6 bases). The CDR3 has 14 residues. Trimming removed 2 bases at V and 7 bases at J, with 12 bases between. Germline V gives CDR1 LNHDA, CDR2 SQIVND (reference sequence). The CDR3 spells CASSIPGGRQPQHF. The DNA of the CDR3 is TGTGCCAGTAGTATACCGGGGGGCAGACAGCCCCAGCATTTT.

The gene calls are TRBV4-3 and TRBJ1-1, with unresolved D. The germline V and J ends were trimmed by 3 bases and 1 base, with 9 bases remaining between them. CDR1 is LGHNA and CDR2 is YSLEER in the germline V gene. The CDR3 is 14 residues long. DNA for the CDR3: TGCGCCAGCAGCCAGGGTATCTGGAACACTGAAGCTTTCTTT. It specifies CASSQGIWNTEAFF.

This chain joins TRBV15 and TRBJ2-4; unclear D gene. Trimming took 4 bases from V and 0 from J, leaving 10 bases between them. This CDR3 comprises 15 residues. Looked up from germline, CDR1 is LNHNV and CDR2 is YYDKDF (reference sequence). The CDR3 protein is CATSTDRLAKNIQYF. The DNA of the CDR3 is TGTGCCACCAGCACCGACCGACTAGCCAAAAACATTCAGTACTTC.

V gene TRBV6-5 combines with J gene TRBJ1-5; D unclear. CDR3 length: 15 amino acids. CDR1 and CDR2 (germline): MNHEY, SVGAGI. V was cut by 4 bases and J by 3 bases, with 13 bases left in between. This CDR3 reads CASSSLGDYNQPQHF. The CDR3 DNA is TGTGCCAGCAGTTCCCTCGGGGATTACAATCAGCCCCAGCATTTT.

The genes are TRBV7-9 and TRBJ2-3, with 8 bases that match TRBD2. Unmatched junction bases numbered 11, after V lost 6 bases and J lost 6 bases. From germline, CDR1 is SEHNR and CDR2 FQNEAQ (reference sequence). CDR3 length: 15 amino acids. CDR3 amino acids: CASRSSGGPRDTQYF. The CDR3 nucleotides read TGTGCCAGCAGATCCTCGGGGGGGCCCCGCGATACGCAGTATTTT.

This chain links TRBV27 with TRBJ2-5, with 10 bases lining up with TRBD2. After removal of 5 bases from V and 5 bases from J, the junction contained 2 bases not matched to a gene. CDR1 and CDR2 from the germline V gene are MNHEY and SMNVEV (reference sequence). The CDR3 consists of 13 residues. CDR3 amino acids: CASSRAGGETQYF. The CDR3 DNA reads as TGTGCCAGCAGTCGAGCGGGAGGGGAGACCCAGTACTTC.

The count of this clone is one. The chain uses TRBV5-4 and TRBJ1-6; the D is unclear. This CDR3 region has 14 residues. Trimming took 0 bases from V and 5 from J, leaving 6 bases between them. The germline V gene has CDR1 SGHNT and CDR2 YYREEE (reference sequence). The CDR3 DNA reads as TGTGCCAGCAGCTTGGGGTCAAATAATTCACCCCTCCACTTT. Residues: CASSLGSNNSPLHF.

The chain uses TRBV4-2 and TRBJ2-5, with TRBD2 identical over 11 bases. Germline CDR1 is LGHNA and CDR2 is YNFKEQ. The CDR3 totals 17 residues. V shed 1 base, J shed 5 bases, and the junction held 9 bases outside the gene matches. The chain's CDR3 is CASSQGVPSGGIETQYF. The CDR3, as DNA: TGTGCCAGCAGCCAAGGTGTCCCTAGCGGGGGGATTGAGACCCAGTACTTC.

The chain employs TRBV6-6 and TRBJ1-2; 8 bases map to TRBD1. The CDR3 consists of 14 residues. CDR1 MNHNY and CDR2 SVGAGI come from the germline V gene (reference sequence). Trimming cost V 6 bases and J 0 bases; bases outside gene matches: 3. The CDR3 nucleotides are TGTGCCAGCAGACCGACAGGGGCTAACTATGGCTACACCTTC. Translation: CASRPTGANYGYTF.

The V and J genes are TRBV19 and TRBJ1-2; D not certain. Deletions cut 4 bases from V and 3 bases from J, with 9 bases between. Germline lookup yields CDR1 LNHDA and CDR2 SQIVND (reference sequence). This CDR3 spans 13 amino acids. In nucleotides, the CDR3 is TGTGCCAGTAGTAAAGGAGAGTACTATGGCTACACCTTC. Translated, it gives CASSKGEYYGYTF.

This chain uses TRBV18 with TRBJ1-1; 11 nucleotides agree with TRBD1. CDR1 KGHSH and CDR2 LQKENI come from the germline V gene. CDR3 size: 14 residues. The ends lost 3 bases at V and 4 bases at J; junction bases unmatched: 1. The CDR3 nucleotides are TGTGCCAGCTCACCCGGACAGGGGGCCACTGAAGCTTTCTTT. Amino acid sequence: CASSPGQGATEAFF.

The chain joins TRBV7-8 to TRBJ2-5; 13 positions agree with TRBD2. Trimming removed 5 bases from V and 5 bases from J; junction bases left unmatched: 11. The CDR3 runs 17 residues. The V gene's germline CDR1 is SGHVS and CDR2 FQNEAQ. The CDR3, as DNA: TGTGCCAGCAGCCCGGAACTAGCGGGGGGGCCCCCTGAGACCCAGTACTTC. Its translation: CASSPELAGGPPETQYF.

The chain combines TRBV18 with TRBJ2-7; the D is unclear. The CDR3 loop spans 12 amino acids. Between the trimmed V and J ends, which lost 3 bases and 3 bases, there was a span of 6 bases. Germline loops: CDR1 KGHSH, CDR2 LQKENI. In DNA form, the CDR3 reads TGTGCCAGCTCACCGGTTGACTACGAGCAGTACTTC. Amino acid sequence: CASSPVDYEQYF.

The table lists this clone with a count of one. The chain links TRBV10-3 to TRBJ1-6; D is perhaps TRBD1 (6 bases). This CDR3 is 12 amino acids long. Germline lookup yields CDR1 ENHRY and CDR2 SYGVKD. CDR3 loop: CANRDPNSPLHF. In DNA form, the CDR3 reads TGTGCAAACAGGGACCCAAATTCACCCCTCCACTTT.

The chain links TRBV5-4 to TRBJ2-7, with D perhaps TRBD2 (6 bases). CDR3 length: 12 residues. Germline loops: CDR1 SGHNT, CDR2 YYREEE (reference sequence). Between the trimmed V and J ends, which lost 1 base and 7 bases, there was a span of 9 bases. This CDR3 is CASSLWRAEQYF. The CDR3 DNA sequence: TGTGCCAGCAGCTTGTGGAGGGCAGAGCAGTACTTC.

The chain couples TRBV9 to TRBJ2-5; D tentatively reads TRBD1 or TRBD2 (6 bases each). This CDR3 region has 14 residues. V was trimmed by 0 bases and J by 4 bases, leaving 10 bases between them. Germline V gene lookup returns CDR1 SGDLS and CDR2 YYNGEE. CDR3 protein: CASSVAGGTETQYF. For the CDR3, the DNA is TGTGCCAGCAGCGTAGCCGGGGGCACAGAGACCCAGTACTTC.

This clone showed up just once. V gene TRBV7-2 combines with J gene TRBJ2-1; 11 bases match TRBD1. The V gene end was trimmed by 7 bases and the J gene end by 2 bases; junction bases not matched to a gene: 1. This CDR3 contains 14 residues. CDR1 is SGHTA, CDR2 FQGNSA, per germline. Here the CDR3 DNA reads TGTGCCAGCAAGGGACAGGGGGCCTACAATGAGCAGTTCTTC. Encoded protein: CASKGQGAYNEQFF.

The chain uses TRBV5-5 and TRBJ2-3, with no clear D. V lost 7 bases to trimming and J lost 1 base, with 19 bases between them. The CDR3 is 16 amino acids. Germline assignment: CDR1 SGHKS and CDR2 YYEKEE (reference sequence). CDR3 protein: CASLQLISRGTDTQYF. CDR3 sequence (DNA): TGTGCCAGCCTGCAGCTTATCAGCAGAGGCACAGATACGCAGTATTTT.

This CDR3 is CASSTSGGSDTQYF. In DNA, the CDR3 is TGTGCCAGTAGTACTAGCGGGGGGTCGGATACGCAGTATTTT. The chain recombines TRBV19 with TRBJ2-3, with 11 bases fitting TRBD2. CDR1 LNHDA and CDR2 SQIVND come from the germline V gene (reference sequence). This CDR3 is built from 14 residues. Trimming removed 4 bases from V and 6 bases from J; junction bases left unmatched: 3.

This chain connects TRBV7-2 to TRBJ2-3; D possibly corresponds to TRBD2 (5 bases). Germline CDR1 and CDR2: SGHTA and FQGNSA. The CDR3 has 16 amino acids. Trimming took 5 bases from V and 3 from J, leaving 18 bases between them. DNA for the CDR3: TGTGCCAGCAGCCCGGGTCGGGGAATTAAGACAGATACGCAGTATTTT. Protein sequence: CASSPGRGIKTDTQYF.

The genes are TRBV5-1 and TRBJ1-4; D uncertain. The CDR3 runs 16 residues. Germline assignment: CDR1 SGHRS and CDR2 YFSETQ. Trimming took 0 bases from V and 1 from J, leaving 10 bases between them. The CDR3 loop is CASSLAGMGTNEKLFF. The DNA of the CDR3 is TGCGCCAGCAGCTTGGCCGGGATGGGAACTAATGAAAAACTGTTTTTT.

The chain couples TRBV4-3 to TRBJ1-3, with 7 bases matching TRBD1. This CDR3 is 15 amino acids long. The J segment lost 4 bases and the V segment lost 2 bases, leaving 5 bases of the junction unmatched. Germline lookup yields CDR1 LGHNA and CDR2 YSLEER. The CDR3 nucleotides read TGCGCCAGCAGCCAACTGACAGGGCCGGGAAACACCATATATTTT. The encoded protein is CASSQLTGPGNTIYF.

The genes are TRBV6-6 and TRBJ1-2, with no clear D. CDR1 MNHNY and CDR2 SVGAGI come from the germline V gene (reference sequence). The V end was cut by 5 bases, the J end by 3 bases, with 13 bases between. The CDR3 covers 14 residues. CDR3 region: CASSPPGIDYGYTF. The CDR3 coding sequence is TGTGCCAGCAGTCCCCCGGGTATTGACTATGGCTACACCTTC.

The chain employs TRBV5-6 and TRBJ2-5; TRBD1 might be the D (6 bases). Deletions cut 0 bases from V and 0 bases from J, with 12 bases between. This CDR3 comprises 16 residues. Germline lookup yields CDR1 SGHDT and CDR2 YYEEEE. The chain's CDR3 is CASSLGGPGYQETQYF. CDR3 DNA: TGTGCCAGCAGCTTGGGGGGGCCTGGGTACCAAGAGACCCAGTACTTC.

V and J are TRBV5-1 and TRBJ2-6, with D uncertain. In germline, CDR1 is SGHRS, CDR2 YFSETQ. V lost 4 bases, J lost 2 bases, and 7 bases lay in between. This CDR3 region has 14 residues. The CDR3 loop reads CASSQAAGANVLTF. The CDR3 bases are TGCGCCAGCAGCCAGGCCGCTGGGGCCAACGTCCTGACTTTC.